The 23 T cell receptor beta chains listed next were all sequenced from one sample in a study of blood T cell repertoires in COVID-19. Measured with immunoSEQ multiplex PCR; TCRdb has only the in-frame clones, and not every one. Altogether about 110,000 clones are present, less than 75% being singletons, with the ten largest covering less than 2%. The specimen was peripheral blood. These receptors were obtained from a woman aged 40 to 50 with acute or convalescent COVID-19.

The chain has TRBV11-2 and TRBJ2-1; maybe TRBD2 (5 bases). V lost 1 base and J 7 bases, leaving 14 bases between the germline ends. There are 15 residues in the CDR3. CDR1 and CDR2 from the germline V gene are SGHAT and FQNNGV. The CDR3 spells CASSLGGIKRNEQFF. CDR3 nucleotide sequence: TGTGCCAGCAGCTTAGGAGGGATCAAGAGGAATGAGCAGTTCTTC.

The chain links TRBV6-1 to TRBJ2-2; a possible D gene is TRBD1 (6 bases). The V gene's germline CDR1 is MNHNS and CDR2 SASEGT. V was shortened by 4 bases and J by 2 bases, with 17 bases between the two germline ends. This CDR3 spans 17 amino acids. The CDR3 sequence: CASSVIRQARNTGELFF. The CDR3 DNA reads as TGTGCCAGCAGTGTCATCCGACAGGCAAGAAACACCGGGGAGCTGTTTTTT.

This clone was observed a handful of times. V gene TRBV3-1 (or the pseudogene TRBV3-2) combines with J gene TRBJ1-3; perhaps TRBD1 as D (5 bases). Trimming removed 9 bases from V and 5 bases from J, with 20 bases in between. In germline, CDR1 is LGHDT, CDR2 YNNKEL (reference sequence). The CDR3 consists of 15 residues. CDR3 bases: TGTGCCAGTCTACGCTGGGGCTGGGTTAGAAACACCATATATTTT. Its translation is CASLRWGWVRNTIYF.

V gene TRBV3-1 (or the pseudogene TRBV3-2) combines with J gene TRBJ2-7; D remains ambiguous. Trimming removed 4 bases from V and 7 bases from J, with 11 bases in between. This CDR3 spans 12 amino acids. Looked up from germline, CDR1 is LGHDT and CDR2 is YNNKEL (reference sequence). CDR3 in amino acids: CASSPSGEEQYF. CDR3 nucleotides: TGTGCCAGCAGCCCCTCGGGTGAAGAGCAGTACTTC.

In DNA form, the CDR3 reads TGTGCCAGCTCACCAGCCGAGAATGGCTACACCTTC. This translates into CASSPAENGYTF. V gene TRBV18 combines with J gene TRBJ1-2; the D is unclear. Per the germline V gene, CDR1 is KGHSH and CDR2 is LQKENI. Trimming removed 2 bases at V and 6 bases at J, with 7 bases between. CDR3 length: 12 amino acids. Filled out from reference TRBV18 and TRBJ1-2, the complete variable domain reads NAGVMQNPRHLVRRRGQEARLRCSPMKGHSHVYWYRQLPEEGLKFMVYLQKENIIDESGMPKERFSAEFPKEGPSILRIQQVVRGDSAAYFCASSPAENGYTFGSGTRLTVV.

The rearrangement links TRBV5-1 to TRBJ2-3, with no clear D. Germline V lookup: CDR1 SGHRS, CDR2 YFSETQ. Trimming stripped 0 bases from V and 6 bases from J, with 8 bases between. This CDR3 has 13 amino acids. The CDR3 DNA sequence: TGCGCCAGCAGCTTGGCCTTCAGTGATACGCAGTATTTT. Translated, it gives CASSLAFSDTQYF.

CDR3 DNA: TGTGCCAGCAGCAGTTGGACAGGGAAGGACACAGATACGCAGTATTTT. Its translation: CASSSWTGKDTDTQYF. This sequence joins TRBV27 and TRBJ2-3; TRBD1 aligns across 8 bases. Germline V lookup: CDR1 MNHEY, CDR2 SMNVEV (reference sequence). V lost 6 bases and J lost 2; bases outside the gene matches: 10. The CDR3 spans 16 residues.

This clone has a handful of counts. This CDR3 is CASSWTETTGELFF. As DNA, the CDR3 is TGCGCCAGCAGCTGGACAGAGACTACCGGGGAGCTGTTTTTT. V gene TRBV5-1 combines with J gene TRBJ2-2; D may be TRBD1 (6 bases). Trimming shortened V by 3 bases and J by 5 bases, and 11 bases separated the two germline ends. CDR1 is SGHRS, CDR2 YFSETQ, per germline. The CDR3 extends over 14 amino acids.

The gene calls are TRBV6-6 and TRBJ1-1; a possible D gene is TRBD1 (6 bases). The CDR3 spans 16 residues. V shed 6 bases and J shed 0 bases, with 17 bases lying between them. Looked up from germline, CDR1 is MNHNY and CDR2 is SVGAGI (reference sequence). The CDR3 region has the DNA TGTGCCAGCAGGTCAACAGGGAGAGGTATGAACACTGAAGCTTTCTTT. This encodes CASRSTGRGMNTEAFF.

This rearrangement joins TRBV28 to TRBJ1-6; a weak D match, TRBD1 (5 bases). This CDR3 is 17 amino acids long. V was pared by 7 bases and J by 10 bases, with 26 bases between. Looked up from germline, CDR1 is MDHEN and CDR2 is SYDVKM. The CDR3 region has the DNA TGTGCCAGCAACCAGGGACCCCCCGGGAGTGGGGTATCACCCCTCCACTTT. This codes for CASNQGPPGSGVSPLHF.

This chain connects TRBV7-9 to TRBJ2-3, with D maybe TRBD1 (6 bases). The ends were cut back, 0 bases at V and 1 base at J, with 20 bases in the middle. CDR1 and CDR2 (germline): SEHNR, FQNEAQ (reference sequence). There are 19 residues in the CDR3. CDR3: CASSLAVFPRGRGTDTQYF. Written as DNA, the CDR3 is TGTGCCAGCAGCTTAGCGGTCTTTCCCAGGGGACGAGGCACAGATACGCAGTATTTT.

This chain uses TRBV7-2 with TRBJ2-1; TRBD2 aligns across 10 bases. Looked up from germline, CDR1 is SGHTA and CDR2 is FQGNSA. The CDR3 contains 15 residues. J lost 9 bases, V lost 5 bases, and 10 bases had no gene match. CDR3 sequence reads: CASSPPSGGAGEQFF. DNA for the CDR3: TGTGCCAGCAGCCCTCCCAGCGGGGGGGCCGGTGAGCAGTTCTTC.

The genes are TRBV18 and TRBJ1-1; D is possibly TRBD1 (5 bases). This CDR3 region has 12 residues. CDR1 and CDR2 (germline): KGHSH, LQKENI. V lost 4 bases, J lost 7 bases, and 10 bases lay in between. The CDR3 DNA follows: TGTGCCAGCTCACTAGACAGAAATGAAGCTTTCTTT. This translates into CASSLDRNEAFF.

CDR3 nucleotides: TGTGCCAGCACCCCGTTCTCTGGAAACACCATATATTTT. It specifies CASTPFSGNTIYF. V gene TRBV7-2 combines with J gene TRBJ1-3; D remains unclear. The CDR3 is 13 residues long. The V and J ends lost 7 bases and 0 bases respectively, with 7 bases between them. The germline gives CDR1 SGHTA, CDR2 FQGNSA. The complete variable domain, with remaining parts taken from reference TRBV7-2 and TRBJ1-3, reads GAGVSQSPSNKVTEKGKDVELRCDPISGHTALYWYRQSLGQGLEFLIYFQGNSAPDKSGLPSDRFSAERTGGSVSTLTIQRTQQEDSAVYLCASTPFSGNTIYFGEGSWLTVV.

The chain combines TRBV2 with TRBJ1-5; D is undetermined. CDR3 length: 15 amino acids. CDR1 and CDR2 (germline): SNHLY, FYNNEI. V shed 7 bases and J shed 0 bases, with 13 bases lying between them. The CDR3 coding sequence is TGTGCCAGCACTTGGTTACACGATAGCAATCAGCCCCAGCATTTT. Translating it yields CASTWLHDSNQPQHF. Full variable domain (rest looked up from reference TRBV2 and TRBJ1-5): EPEVTQTPSHQVTQMGQEVILRCVPISNHLYFYWYRQILGQKVEFLVSFYNNEISEKSEIFDDQFSVERPDGSNFTLKIRSTKLEDSAMYFCASTWLHDSNQPQHFGDGTRLSIL.

The chain carries TRBV14 and TRBJ2-5; D perhaps matches TRBD2 (6 bases). Per the germline V gene, CDR1 is SGHDN and CDR2 is FVKESK. The V end lost 0 bases, the J end lost 4 bases, and 18 bases lay between the germline ends. The CDR3 covers 17 residues. The CDR3 bases are TGTGCCAGCAGCCAAGATATGGGACTGGCCTTGGGAGAGACCCAGTACTTC. It encodes CASSQDMGLALGETQYF.

The chain combines TRBV10-2 with TRBJ2-3; TRBD2 agrees at 7 bases. V lost 2 bases and J lost 0; bases outside the gene matches: 5. The CDR3 is made up of 16 amino acids. CDR1 and CDR2 (germline): WSHSY, SAAADI. The chain's CDR3 is CASSEAPGLSTDTQYF. As DNA, the CDR3 is TGCGCCAGCAGTGAGGCACCGGGACTAAGCACAGATACGCAGTATTTT.

There are a few counts of this clone. V is TRBV3-1 (or the pseudogene TRBV3-2) and J is TRBJ1-1; 7 bases are a match to TRBD1. The CDR3 sequence is 15 residues long. V gave up 2 bases and J gave up 4 bases; unmatched junction bases: 7. Germline CDR1 and CDR2: LGHDT and YNNKEL (reference sequence). The CDR3 loop reads CASSQLTAGGTEAFF. For the CDR3, the DNA is TGTGCCAGCAGCCAACTCACCGCAGGGGGCACTGAAGCTTTCTTT.

The table lists this clone with many counts. The same CDR3 is also encoded by other DNA sequences in this sample. This rearrangement joins TRBV6-5 to TRBJ2-7, with TRBD1 matching 9 bases. The CDR3 covers 13 residues. J lost 2 bases, V lost 6 bases, and 2 bases had no gene match. CDR1 MNHEY and CDR2 SVGAGI come from the germline V gene. The CDR3 region has the DNA TGTGCCAGCAGGACAGGGGGAGCCTACGAGCAGTACTTC. Amino acids: CASRTGGAYEQYF.

The J gene is TRBJ2-7, the V gene TRBV5-1; the match to TRBD1 covers 10 bases. Germline V gene lookup returns CDR1 SGHRS and CDR2 YFSETQ. V trimming: 3 bases; J trimming: 5 bases; junction bases outside the gene matches: 14. The CDR3 is 17 amino acids. This chain's CDR3 is CASSWLGQGSLNDEQYF. The CDR3 DNA reads as TGCGCCAGCAGCTGGCTGGGACAGGGGAGTTTGAATGACGAGCAGTACTTC.

This sequence joins TRBV4-3 and TRBJ2-1, with 12 bases lining up with TRBD2. The germline V gene has CDR1 LGHNA and CDR2 YSLEER. With V trimmed by 2 bases and J by 10 bases, 9 bases remained unmatched. The CDR3 consists of 16 residues. CDR3 loop: CASSQSLAGGPREQFF. Written as DNA, the CDR3 is TGCGCCAGCAGCCAATCACTAGCGGGGGGCCCTCGCGAGCAGTTCTTC.

This clone occurred a few times. The rearrangement joins TRBV7-2 to TRBJ1-3, with D possibly matching TRBD1 (5 bases). Per the germline V gene, CDR1 is SGHTA and CDR2 is FQGNSA. V gave up 1 base and J gave up 0 bases, with 7 bases separating them. The CDR3 has 15 residues. The CDR3 spells CASSLDRFSGNTIYF. The CDR3 DNA is TGTGCCAGCAGCTTAGACAGGTTCTCTGGAAACACCATATATTTT.

CDR3 nucleotide sequence: TGTGCCAGCAGCGTAGAACAGAACACTGAAGCTTTCTTT. Translation gives CASSVEQNTEAFF. The rearrangement links TRBV9 to TRBJ1-1; D is unresolved. V was shortened by 0 bases and J by 1 base, with 4 bases between the two germline ends. This CDR3 has 13 residues. Per the germline V gene, CDR1 is SGDLS and CDR2 is YYNGEE.